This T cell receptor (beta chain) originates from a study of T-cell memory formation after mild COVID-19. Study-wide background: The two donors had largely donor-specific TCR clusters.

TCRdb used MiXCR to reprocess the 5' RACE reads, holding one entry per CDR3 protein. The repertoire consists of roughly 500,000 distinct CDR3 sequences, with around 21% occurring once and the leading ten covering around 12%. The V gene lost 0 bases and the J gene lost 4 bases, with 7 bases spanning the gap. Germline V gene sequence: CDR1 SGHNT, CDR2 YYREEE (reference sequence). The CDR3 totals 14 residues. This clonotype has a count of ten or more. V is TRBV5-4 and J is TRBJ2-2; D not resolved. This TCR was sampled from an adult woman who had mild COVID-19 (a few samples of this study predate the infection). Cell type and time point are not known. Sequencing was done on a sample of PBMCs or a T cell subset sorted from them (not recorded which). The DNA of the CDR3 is TGTGCCAGCAGCTTGGGGGCCACCACCGGGGAGCTGTTTTTT. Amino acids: CASSLGATTGELFF.